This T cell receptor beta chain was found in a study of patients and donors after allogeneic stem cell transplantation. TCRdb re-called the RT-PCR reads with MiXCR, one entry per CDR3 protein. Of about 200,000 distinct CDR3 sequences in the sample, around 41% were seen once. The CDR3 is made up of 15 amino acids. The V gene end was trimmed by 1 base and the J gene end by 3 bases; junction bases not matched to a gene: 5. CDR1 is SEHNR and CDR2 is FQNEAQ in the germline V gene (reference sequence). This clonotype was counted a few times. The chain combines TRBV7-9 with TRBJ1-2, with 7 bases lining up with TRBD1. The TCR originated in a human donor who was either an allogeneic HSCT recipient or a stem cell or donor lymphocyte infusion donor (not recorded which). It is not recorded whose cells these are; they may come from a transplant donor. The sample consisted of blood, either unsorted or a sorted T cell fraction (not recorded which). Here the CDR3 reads CASSLGSGGDYGYTF. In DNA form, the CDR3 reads TGTGCCAGCAGCTTAGGATCAGGGGGGGACTATGGCTACACCTTC.